A single sample is the source of the 28 T cell receptor beta chains below, sequenced in a study of T cell responses to AZD1222 COVID-19 vaccine (dated by TCRdb to 2020 to 2023). The sample's time point, from its label and the paper: baseline before first vaccination. Receptors were amplified or captured by the immunoSEQ multiplex PCR assay. Here the immuneACCESS table is served through TCRdb, limited to in-frame sequences with V and J called. Missing clones are a known gap in these copies; in checked studies unresolved V genes cover under half, and the rest lacks a known reason. Recorded for this sample are approximately 100,000 clones; about nine tenths of them occurred a single time. Around a sixth of the sample comes from the top ten. Sequences were derived from peripheral blood, sampled on day 0 of AZD1222 vaccination. These receptors were collected from an adult in good health.

This CDR3 is CASSSGAGGGYEQYF. The CDR3 nucleotides are TGTGCCAGCAGCTCTGGGGCGGGGGGTGGCTACGAGCAGTACTTC. This chain connects TRBV5-4 to TRBJ2-7; 8 bases fit TRBD2. The germline gives CDR1 SGHNT, CDR2 YYREEE (reference sequence). After removal of 3 bases from V and 3 bases from J, the junction contained 8 bases not matched to a gene. The length of the CDR3 is 15 residues.

CDR3 residues: CASSLVSAGRGYTF. Here the CDR3 DNA reads TGTGCCAGCAGCTTAGTTTCGGCCGGGAGAGGCTACACCTTC. This chain uses TRBV7-2 with TRBJ1-2; D gene uncertain. Per the germline V gene, CDR1 is SGHTA and CDR2 is FQGNSA. The CDR3 sequence is 14 residues long. Trimming took 1 base from V and 8 from J, leaving 14 bases between them.

As for this clone: Other DNA sequences in this sample translate to the same CDR3. The chain employs TRBV30 and TRBJ1-5; TRBD1 might be the D (6 bases). V was cut by 0 bases and J by 4 bases, with 7 bases left in between. Germline V CDR1 and CDR2: GTSNPN, SVGIG (reference sequence). The CDR3 loop spans 13 amino acids. This CDR3 is CAWSVRGNQPQHF. The CDR3 region has the DNA TGTGCCTGGAGTGTAAGGGGGAATCAGCCCCAGCATTTT.

V gene TRBV24-1 combines with J gene TRBJ1-1; possible D gene TRBD1, 6 bases. The V gene lost 5 bases and the J gene lost 2 bases, with 11 bases spanning the gap. The CDR3 spans 14 residues. The germline CDR1 and CDR2 sequences are KGHDR and SFDVKD. The CDR3 nucleotides read TGTGCCACCAGTGGGACAGTCTATAACACTGAAGCTTTCTTT. It is translated as CATSGTVYNTEAFF.

The gene calls are TRBV6-5 and TRBJ1-1; weak D call: TRBD1 (6 bases). Per the germline V gene, CDR1 is MNHEY and CDR2 is SVGAGI. V lost 0 bases, J lost 1 base, and 9 bases lay in between. CDR3 length: 15 amino acids. The CDR3 DNA is TGTGCCAGCAGTTACTCCAGGGGACCGAACACTGAAGCTTTCTTT. It translates to CASSYSRGPNTEAFF.

Here the CDR3 DNA reads TGTGCCAGCAGCTTAGCTGCAGTTAACACTGAAGCTTTCTTT. Encoded protein: CASSLAAVNTEAFF. The rearrangement uses TRBV7-9 and TRBJ1-1; D is undetermined. V lost 0 bases and J 2 bases, leaving 7 bases between the germline ends. This CDR3 is built from 14 residues. Germline V gene sequence: CDR1 SEHNR, CDR2 FQNEAQ (reference sequence).

V gene TRBV5-1 combines with J gene TRBJ2-1; D is unclear. Between the trimmed V and J ends, which lost 3 bases and 0 bases, there was a span of 16 bases. Germline CDR1 reads SGHRS; CDR2 reads YFSETQ. This CDR3 is 17 amino acids long. The DNA for the CDR3 is TGCGCCAGCAGCTACTCCGGGCCACAAAGCTCCTACAATGAGCAGTTCTTC. This gives the protein CASSYSGPQSSYNEQFF.

The chain uses TRBV2 and TRBJ1-3; D ambiguous. The V end was cut by 2 bases, the J end by 5 bases, with 37 bases between. This CDR3 is 23 amino acids long. Germline V gives CDR1 SNHLY, CDR2 FYNNEI. In nucleotides, the CDR3 is TGTGCCAGCAGTGAATCTGGGAGGGTTGGAGGCTGGAGTATCTCCAAACGTAGAAACACCATATATTTT. Translating it yields CASSESGRVGGWSISKRRNTIYF.

The chain recombines TRBV6-1 with TRBJ1-4; TRBD1 matches at 7 bases. The junction had 3 bases not matched to a gene; V was cut back by 3 bases and J by 2 bases. Germline V lookup: CDR1 MNHNS, CDR2 SASEGT. The CDR3 totals 15 residues. DNA of the CDR3: TGTGCCAGCAGTGATCCAGGGGGGACTAATGAAAAACTGTTTTTT. Translating it yields CASSDPGGTNEKLFF.

In this sample, this clone turned up once. J is TRBJ1-2 and V is TRBV10-1; 7 bases are shared with TRBD1. V trimming: 0 bases; J trimming: 6 bases; junction bases outside the gene matches: 4. CDR3 length: 14 amino acids. In germline, CDR1 is WNHNN, CDR2 SYGVQD (reference sequence). The CDR3 sequence: CASSESYRGNGYTF. CDR3 sequence (DNA): TGCGCCAGCAGTGAGTCTTACAGGGGAAATGGCTACACCTTC.

This clone was seen more than once but under ten times. The chain employs TRBV7-2 and TRBJ1-3, with 9 bases fitting TRBD1. Germline values: CDR1 SGHTA, CDR2 FQGNSA. V gave up 3 bases and J gave up 0 bases; unmatched junction bases: 3. This CDR3 has 16 amino acids. The CDR3 DNA reads as TGTGCCAGCAGCTTGACAGGGGGGAACTCTGGAAACACCATATATTTT. Its translation is CASSLTGGNSGNTIYF.

The genes are TRBV10-3 and TRBJ2-2; 7 bases are shared with TRBD1. The germline V gene has CDR1 ENHRY and CDR2 SYGVKD. The CDR3 spans 16 residues. Unmatched junction bases numbered 18, after V lost 10 bases and J lost 7 bases. The CDR3 region is CATWDSKLSRGGELFF. DNA for the CDR3: TGTGCCACTTGGGACAGCAAACTCTCGCGCGGCGGGGAGCTGTTTTTT.

The rearrangement links TRBV10-2 to TRBJ1-6, with a possible D match to TRBD1 (6 bases). This CDR3 has 17 residues. Germline CDR1 and CDR2: WSHSY and SAAADI. V lost 0 bases and J 7 bases, leaving 16 bases between the germline ends. DNA for the CDR3: TGCGCCAGCAGTGAGTCGGGCGTGGCAGGGGACAATTCACCCCTCCACTTT. Translated, it gives CASSESGVAGDNSPLHF.

This chain connects TRBV20-1 to TRBJ1-1; D is perhaps TRBD1 (5 bases). V gave up 3 bases and J gave up 3 bases, with 17 bases separating them. The germline V gene has CDR1 DFQATT and CDR2 SNEGSKA (reference sequence). This CDR3 spans 15 amino acids. In nucleotides, the CDR3 is TGCAGTGCTAGTCCACCCAGGGTGACGGACACTGAAGCTTTCTTT. This translates into CSASPPRVTDTEAFF.

CDR3 amino acids: CASSWTSRAEQYF. DNA for the CDR3: TGTGCCAGCAGTTGGACTAGTAGGGCGGAGCAGTACTTC. The V gene is TRBV12-3 or TRBV12-4, the J gene TRBJ2-7, with 7 nucleotides matching TRBD2. The length of the CDR3 is 13 residues. Germline trimming cut 4 bases from V and 7 bases from J; bases unmatched to any gene: 7.

The chain links TRBV6-5 to TRBJ1-3; TRBD1 matches 7 bases. J gave up 2 bases and V 4 bases, and 2 bases lay outside the gene matches. This CDR3 is built from 14 residues. Germline loops: CDR1 MNHEY, CDR2 SVGAGI. CDR3 protein: CASSSQGTGNTIYF. The CDR3 DNA reads TGTGCCAGCAGTTCACAGGGGACTGGAAACACCATATATTTT.

V is TRBV7-8 and J is TRBJ2-7; TRBD1 matches 8 bases. Germline assignment: CDR1 SGHVS and CDR2 FQNEAQ. This CDR3 spans 17 amino acids. Trimming took 5 bases from V and 2 from J; bases not matched to a gene: 14. In DNA, the CDR3 is TGTGCCAGCAGCCTCCCTAAGGAGGGACAGGTAACCTACGAGCAGTACTTC. Residues: CASSLPKEGQVTYEQYF.

The V call is TRBV30, the J call TRBJ1-2; 7 bases match TRBD1. The CDR3 covers 14 residues. Germline V gene lookup returns CDR1 GTSNPN and CDR2 SVGIG (reference sequence). V was clipped by 3 bases and J by 2 bases; unmatched bases: 6. The CDR3 spells CAWRNRGANYGYTF. Here the CDR3 DNA reads TGTGCCTGGAGAAACAGGGGCGCCAACTATGGCTACACCTTC.

The rearrangement uses TRBV19 and TRBJ1-6; D possibly corresponds to TRBD1 (5 bases). Trimming cost V 4 bases and J 6 bases, with 16 bases left between them. This CDR3 contains 16 residues. Germline V lookup: CDR1 LNHDA, CDR2 SQIVND (reference sequence). CDR3 DNA sequence: TGTGCCAGTAGTACCTCAACAGGAAACTTTAATTCACCCCTCCACTTT. It yields the protein CASSTSTGNFNSPLHF.

The chain couples TRBV5-4 to TRBJ1-4, with 8 bases aligning to TRBD1. J was trimmed by 8 bases and V by 5 bases; bases with no gene match: 5. Per germline, CDR1 SGHNT and CDR2 YYREEE (reference sequence). This CDR3 has 13 residues. The DNA of the CDR3 is TGTGCCAGCAGTACGGACAGGGTGGAAAAACTGTTTTTT. Protein: CASSTDRVEKLFF.

The genes are TRBV18 and TRBJ1-1; the D is unclear. Germline loops: CDR1 KGHSH, CDR2 LQKENI. This CDR3 has 12 amino acids. With 0 bases removed from V and 9 bases from J, the gap between germline ends came to 8 bases. CDR3 amino acids: CASSPPEGQAFF. CDR3 sequence (DNA): TGTGCCAGCTCACCACCGGAGGGTCAAGCTTTCTTT. Combining the CDR3 with reference TRBV18 and TRBJ1-1 gives the whole variable domain NAGVMQNPRHLVRRRGQEARLRCSPMKGHSHVYWYRQLPEEGLKFMVYLQKENIIDESGMPKERFSAEFPKEGPSILRIQQVVRGDSAAYFCASSPPEGQAFFGQGTRLTVV.

In DNA, the CDR3 is TGTGCCAGCAGTGTCAGGGCTATGAACACTGAAGCTTTCTTT. Its translation is CASSVRAMNTEAFF. The V and J genes are TRBV2 and TRBJ1-1; TRBD1 might be the D (5 bases). Germline V lookup: CDR1 SNHLY, CDR2 FYNNEI. The V and J ends lost 4 bases and 0 bases respectively, with 9 bases between them. This CDR3 spans 14 amino acids.

This clone showed up just once. The chain has TRBV2 and TRBJ1-5, with 7 positions matching TRBD1. The CDR3 covers 16 residues. Germline CDR1 is SNHLY and CDR2 is FYNNEI. V shed 5 bases, J shed 5 bases, and the junction held 12 bases outside the gene matches. CDR3 region: CASSRSAGQTYQPQHF. The CDR3 DNA sequence: TGTGCCAGCAGTCGGAGCGCGGGACAGACCTATCAGCCCCAGCATTTT.

The rearrangement links TRBV28 to TRBJ2-3, with 8 positions matching TRBD1. Germline V gives CDR1 MDHEN, CDR2 SYDVKM. The V and J ends lost 5 bases and 6 bases, in that order; junction bases with no gene match: 7. The CDR3 length is 14 residues. CDR3 nucleotide sequence: TGTGCCAGCAGTGCCGGGACAGGACGGGATACGCAGTATTTT. Its protein is CASSAGTGRDTQYF. The full variable domain, with the rest looked up from reference TRBV28 and TRBJ2-3, is DVKVTQSSRYLVKRTGEKVFLECVQDMDHENMFWYRQDPGLGLRLIYFSYDVKMKEKGDIPEGYSVSREKKERFSLILESASTNQTSMYLCASSAGTGRDTQYFGPGTRLTVL.

The sample holds one count of this clone. The rearrangement uses TRBV20-1 and TRBJ1-4, with D possibly matching TRBD1 (5 bases). The V end lost 3 bases, the J end lost 7 bases, and 15 bases lay between the germline ends. The CDR3 covers 14 residues. Germline CDR1 and CDR2: DFQATT and SNEGSKA (reference sequence). The CDR3: CSASTARGGEKLFF. CDR3 DNA: TGCAGTGCTAGTACGGCTAGGGGTGGTGAAAAACTGTTTTTT.

The rearrangement uses TRBV6-5 and TRBJ1-5, with 7 bases identical to TRBD1. Trimming cost V 8 bases and J 2 bases; bases outside gene matches: 9. This CDR3 is 15 amino acids long. The germline gives CDR1 MNHEY, CDR2 SVGAGI. CDR3 sequence (DNA): TGTGCCAGCGGGGAGACAGGGATGGGCAATCAGCCCCAGCATTTT. Its translation: CASGETGMGNQPQHF.

The chain links TRBV13 to TRBJ2-2, with D unclear. CDR3 size: 13 residues. Germline loops: CDR1 PRHDT, CDR2 FYEKMQ (reference sequence). Trimming stripped 3 bases from V and 4 bases from J, with 6 bases between. CDR3: CASSLGTTGELFF. In nucleotides, the CDR3 is TGTGCCAGCAGCTTGGGCACCACCGGGGAGCTGTTTTTT. The full variable domain, rest sourced from reference TRBV13 and TRBJ2-2, is AAGVIQSPRHLIKEKRETATLKCYPIPRHDTVYWYQQGPGQDPQFLISFYEKMQSDKGSIPDRFSAQQFSDYHSELNMSSLELGDSALYFCASSLGTTGELFFGEGSRLTVL.

Comments on this clone: A junction boundary mismatches the germline segment, possibly from a read error. The chain has TRBV10-2 and TRBJ1-2; D not certain. Per germline, CDR1 WSHSY and CDR2 SAAADI. The CDR3 runs 15 residues. The CDR3 loop is CASTESGELFYGYTF. As DNA, the CDR3 is TGCGCCAGCACTGAGAGTGGGGAATTGTTCTATGGCTACACCTTC.